What follows is one T cell receptor (beta chain) and its context. The data were obtained in a study of blood T cell repertoires in COVID-19. Study as a whole: Samples taken during acute and convalescent COVID-19 were collected in the United States, Italy and Spain. PBMCs, B-cell-depleted T cells, or T cells provided the cDNA or gDNA that made up the material.

Some clones are missing from TCRdb's copy, which holds only in-frame ones; the method was immunoSEQ multiplex PCR. The profile shows about 210,000 clones, 85% of them singletons. V was pared by 4 bases and J by 7 bases, with 10 bases of the junction left unmatched. This CDR3 region has 14 residues. Germline lookup yields CDR1 SGHRS and CDR2 YFSETQ. Seattle participants joined during active infection and were tracked over time. V is TRBV5-1 and J is TRBJ2-7; 8 bases align to TRBD1. This clonotype was sampled from a woman in her seventies with COVID-19, enrolled during active disease. The specimen was peripheral blood. The CDR3 DNA follows: TGCGCCAGCAGCCGAGGGACAGGTCCACCGGAGCAGTACTTC. This encodes CASSRGTGPPEQYF.